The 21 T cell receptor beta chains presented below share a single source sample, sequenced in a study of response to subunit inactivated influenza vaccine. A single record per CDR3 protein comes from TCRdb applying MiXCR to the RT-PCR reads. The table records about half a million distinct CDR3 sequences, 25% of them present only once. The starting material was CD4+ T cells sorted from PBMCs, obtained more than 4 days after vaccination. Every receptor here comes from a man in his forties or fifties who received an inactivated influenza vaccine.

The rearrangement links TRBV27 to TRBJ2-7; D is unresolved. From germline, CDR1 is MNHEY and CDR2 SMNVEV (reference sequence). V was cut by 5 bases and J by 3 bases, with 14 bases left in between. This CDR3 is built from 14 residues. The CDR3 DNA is TGTGCCAGCAGTCCGAGGTCGGACCGCTACGAGCAGTACTTC. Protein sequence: CASSPRSDRYEQYF.

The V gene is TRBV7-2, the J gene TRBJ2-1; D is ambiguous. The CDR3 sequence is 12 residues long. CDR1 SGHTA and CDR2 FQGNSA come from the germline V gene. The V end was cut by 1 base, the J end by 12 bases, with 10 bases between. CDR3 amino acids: CASSLGSPRQFF. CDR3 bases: TGTGCCAGCAGCTTAGGGAGTCCCAGGCAGTTCTTC. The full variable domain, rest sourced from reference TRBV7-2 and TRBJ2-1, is GAGVSQSPSNKVTEKGKDVELRCDPISGHTALYWYRQSLGQGLEFLIYFQGNSAPDKSGLPSDRFSAERTGGSVSTLTIQRTQQEDSAVYLCASSLGSPRQFFGPGTRLTVL.

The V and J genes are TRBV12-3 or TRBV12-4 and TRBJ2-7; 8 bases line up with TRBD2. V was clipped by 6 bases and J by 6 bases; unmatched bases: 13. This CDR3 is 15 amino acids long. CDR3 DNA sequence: TGTGCCAGCAGCAACAGCGGGAGCTTGGGGAGCGAGCAGTACTTC. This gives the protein CASSNSGSLGSEQYF.

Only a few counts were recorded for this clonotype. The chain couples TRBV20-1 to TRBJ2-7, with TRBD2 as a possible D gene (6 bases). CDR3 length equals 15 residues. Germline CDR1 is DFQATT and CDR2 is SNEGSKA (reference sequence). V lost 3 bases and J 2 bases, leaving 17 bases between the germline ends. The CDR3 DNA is TGCAGTGCTAGGGGCGGGAACCGACGCACCTACGAGCAGTACTTC. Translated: CSARGGNRRTYEQYF.

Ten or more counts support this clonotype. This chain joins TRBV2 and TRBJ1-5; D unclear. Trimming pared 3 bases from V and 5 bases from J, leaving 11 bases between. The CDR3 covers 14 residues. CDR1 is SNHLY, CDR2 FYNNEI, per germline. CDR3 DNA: TGTGCCAGCAGTGACCCCGGGTGGCATCAGCCCCAGCATTTT. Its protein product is CASSDPGWHQPQHF.

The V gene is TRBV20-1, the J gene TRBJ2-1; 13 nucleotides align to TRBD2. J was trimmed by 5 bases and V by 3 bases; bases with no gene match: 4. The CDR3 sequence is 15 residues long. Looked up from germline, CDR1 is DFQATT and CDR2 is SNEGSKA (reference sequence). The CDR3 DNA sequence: TGCAGTGCTAGGCCCGGGACTAGCGGGAACAATGAGCAGTTCTTC. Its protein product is CSARPGTSGNNEQFF.

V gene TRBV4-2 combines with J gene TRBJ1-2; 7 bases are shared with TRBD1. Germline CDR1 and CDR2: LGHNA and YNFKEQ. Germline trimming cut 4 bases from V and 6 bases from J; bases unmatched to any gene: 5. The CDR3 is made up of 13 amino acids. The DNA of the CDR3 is TGTGCCAGCAGCCGGAATCAGGGGGATGGCTACACCTTC. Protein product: CASSRNQGDGYTF.

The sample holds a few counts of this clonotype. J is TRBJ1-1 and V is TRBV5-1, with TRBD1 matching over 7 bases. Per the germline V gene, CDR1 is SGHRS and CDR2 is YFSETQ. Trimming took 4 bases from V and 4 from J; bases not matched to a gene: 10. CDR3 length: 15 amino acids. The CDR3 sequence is CASSPREGAGTEAFF. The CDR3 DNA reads TGCGCCAGCAGCCCTCGGGAGGGGGCAGGCACTGAAGCTTTCTTT.

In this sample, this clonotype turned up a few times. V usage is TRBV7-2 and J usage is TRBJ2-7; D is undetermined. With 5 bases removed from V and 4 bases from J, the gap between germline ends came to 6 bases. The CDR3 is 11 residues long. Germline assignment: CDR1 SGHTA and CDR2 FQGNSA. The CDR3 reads CASSAFYEQYF. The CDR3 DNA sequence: TGTGCCAGCAGCGCCTTTTACGAGCAGTACTTC.

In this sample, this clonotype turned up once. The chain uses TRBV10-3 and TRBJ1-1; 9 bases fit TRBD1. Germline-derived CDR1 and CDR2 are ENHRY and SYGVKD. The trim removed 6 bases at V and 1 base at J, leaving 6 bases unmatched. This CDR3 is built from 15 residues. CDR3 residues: CAISPTGGENTEAFF. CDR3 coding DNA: TGTGCCATCAGCCCTACAGGGGGCGAGAACACTGAAGCTTTCTTT.

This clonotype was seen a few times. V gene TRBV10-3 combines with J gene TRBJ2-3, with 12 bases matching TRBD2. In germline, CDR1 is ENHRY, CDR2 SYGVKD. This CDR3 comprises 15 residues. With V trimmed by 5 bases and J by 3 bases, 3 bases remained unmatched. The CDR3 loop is CAISNGLAGTDTQYF. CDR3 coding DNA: TGTGCCATCAGTAACGGACTAGCGGGAACAGATACGCAGTATTTT.

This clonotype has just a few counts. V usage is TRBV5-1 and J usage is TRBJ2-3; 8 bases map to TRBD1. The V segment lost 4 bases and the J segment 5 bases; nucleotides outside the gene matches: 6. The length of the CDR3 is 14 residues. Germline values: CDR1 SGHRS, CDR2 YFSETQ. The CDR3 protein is CASSPGQVLDTQYF. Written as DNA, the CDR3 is TGCGCCAGCAGCCCGGGACAGGTCTTAGATACGCAGTATTTT.

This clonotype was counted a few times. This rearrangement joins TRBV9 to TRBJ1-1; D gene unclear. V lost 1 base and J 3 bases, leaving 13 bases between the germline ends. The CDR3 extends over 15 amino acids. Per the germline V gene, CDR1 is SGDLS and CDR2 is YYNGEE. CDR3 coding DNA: TGTGCCAGCAGCGTAAAAGGGTCTGGGGACACTGAAGCTTTCTTT. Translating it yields CASSVKGSGDTEAFF.

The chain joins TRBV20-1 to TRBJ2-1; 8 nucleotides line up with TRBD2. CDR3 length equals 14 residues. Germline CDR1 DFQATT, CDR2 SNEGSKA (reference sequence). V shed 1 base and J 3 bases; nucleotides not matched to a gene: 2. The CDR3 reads CSARAGGGYNEQFF. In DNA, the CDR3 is TGCAGTGCTAGAGCGGGAGGGGGCTACAATGAGCAGTTCTTC.

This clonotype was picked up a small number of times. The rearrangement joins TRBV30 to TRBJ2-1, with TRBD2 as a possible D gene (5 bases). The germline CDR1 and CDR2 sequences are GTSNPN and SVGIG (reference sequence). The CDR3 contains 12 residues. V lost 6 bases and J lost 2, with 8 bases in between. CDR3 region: CACSVPYNEQFF. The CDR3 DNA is TGTGCCTGTAGCGTCCCCTACAATGAGCAGTTCTTC.

CDR3: CASRSTRLVYEQYF. The CDR3, as DNA: TGTGCCAGCAGATCCACCCGACTAGTCTACGAGCAGTACTTC. V is TRBV27 and J is TRBJ2-7, with D perhaps TRBD2 (6 bases). The CDR3 is 14 amino acids. CDR1 MNHEY and CDR2 SMNVEV come from the germline V gene (reference sequence). V lost 6 bases, J lost 3 bases, and 15 bases lay in between.

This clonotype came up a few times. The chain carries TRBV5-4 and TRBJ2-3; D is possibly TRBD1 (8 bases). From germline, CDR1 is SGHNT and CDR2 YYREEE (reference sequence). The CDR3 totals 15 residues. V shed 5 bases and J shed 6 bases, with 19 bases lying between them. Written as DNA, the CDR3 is TGTGCCAGCAGTCACGACAGGGGACTACAGGATACGCAGTATTTT. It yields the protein CASSHDRGLQDTQYF.

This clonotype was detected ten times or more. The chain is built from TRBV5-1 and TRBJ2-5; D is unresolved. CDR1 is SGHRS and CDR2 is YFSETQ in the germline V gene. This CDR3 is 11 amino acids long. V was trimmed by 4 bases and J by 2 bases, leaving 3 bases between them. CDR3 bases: TGCGCCAGCAGCGCACAAGAGACCCAGTACTTC. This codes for CASSAQETQYF.

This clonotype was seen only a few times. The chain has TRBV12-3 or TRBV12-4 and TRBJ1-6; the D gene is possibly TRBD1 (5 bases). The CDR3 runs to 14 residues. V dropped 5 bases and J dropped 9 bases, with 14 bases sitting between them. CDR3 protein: CASSLQGVGSPLHF. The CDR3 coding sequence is TGTGCCAGCAGTCTCCAGGGTGTGGGTTCACCCCTCCACTTT.

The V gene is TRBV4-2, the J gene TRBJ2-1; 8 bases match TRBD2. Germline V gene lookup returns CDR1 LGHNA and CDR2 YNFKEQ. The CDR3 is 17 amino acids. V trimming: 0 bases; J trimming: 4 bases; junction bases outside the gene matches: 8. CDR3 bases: TGTGCCAGCAGCCAAGATATAGCGGGGCCGCCTTACAATGAGCAGTTCTTC. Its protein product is CASSQDIAGPPYNEQFF.

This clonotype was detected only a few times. CDR3 DNA sequence: TGTGCCAGCATGACTATGTCAAACAATCAGCCCCAGCATTTT. Translating it yields CASMTMSNNQPQHF. The J gene is TRBJ1-5, the V gene TRBV28; no firm D call. The V gene lost 7 bases and the J gene lost 3 bases, with 13 bases spanning the gap. The CDR3 contains 14 residues. CDR1 MDHEN and CDR2 SYDVKM come from the germline V gene.